The 26 T cell receptor beta chains presented below share a single source sample, sequenced in a study of T cells in Graves' hyperthyroidism and ophthalmopathy (dated by TCRdb to between 2018 and 2021). Library construction relied on multiplex PCR. Sequencing was carried out with an Illumina HiSeq 2000. TCR beta CDR3 regions were amplified from RNA transcripts. For the first round of RT-PCR on the TCR CDR3, the HTBI primer set was used together with the Qiagen OneStep RT-PCR kit. TCRdb trimmed the raw reads at Q25, called clones with MiXCR and kept productive beta chains. Entries that share a CDR3 protein sequence are merged under the most common genes and DNA. The sample table records hundreds of thousands of distinct CDR3 sequences; less than 25% of these occur just once. The top ten hold about 35% of the sample. The specimen was blood. The receptors originated from a man aged 30 to 39 with Graves' ophthalmopathy.

The table lists this clonotype with many counts. The chain combines TRBV13 with TRBJ2-3; perhaps TRBD2 as D (6 bases). Germline V gene sequence: CDR1 PRHDT, CDR2 FYEKMQ (reference sequence). V lost 5 bases and J 8 bases, leaving 17 bases between the germline ends. This CDR3 spans 14 amino acids. The CDR3 DNA reads TGTGCCAGCAGCAATCGGTGGCGGGACGGTACGCAGTATTTT. It specifies CASSNRWRDGTQYF.

J is TRBJ2-5 and V is TRBV15, with D maybe TRBD2 (6 bases). The V gene's germline CDR1 is LNHNV and CDR2 YYDKDF (reference sequence). Between the trimmed V and J ends, which lost 8 bases and 14 bases, there was a span of 21 bases. CDR3 size: 12 residues. The CDR3 sequence is CATGGGAGSIYF. CDR3 nucleotide sequence: TGTGCCACCGGCGGAGGGGCGGGATCCATATACTTC.

The rearrangement joins TRBV12-3 or TRBV12-4 to TRBJ2-6, with D perhaps TRBD1 (8 bases). The CDR3 sequence is 18 residues long. V lost 6 bases to trimming and J lost 0 bases, with 18 bases between them. CDR3 sequence: CASRANRGGDSGANVLTF. The CDR3 DNA reads as TGTGCCAGCAGAGCGAACAGGGGGGGAGACTCTGGGGCCAACGTCCTGACTTTC.

The rearrangement uses TRBV5-1 and TRBJ1-3, with D hard to call. The CDR3 covers 16 residues. Trimming cost V 0 bases and J 4 bases, with 14 bases left between them. Germline CDR1 and CDR2: SGHRS and YFSETQ. The CDR3, as DNA: TGCGCCAGCAGCTTGGCCGGCCGAACCTCGGGAAACACCATATATTTT. The encoded protein is CASSLAGRTSGNTIYF.

This clonotype was counted only a few times. This chain connects TRBV30 to TRBJ2-3; TRBD2 matches 7 bases. V lost 2 bases, J lost 3 bases, and 5 bases stayed unmatched. Germline V CDR1 and CDR2: GTSNPN, SVGIG (reference sequence). CDR3 length: 14 amino acids. The CDR3 reads CAWSLLRETDTQYF. The CDR3 nucleotides read TGTGCCTGGAGTCTATTGCGGGAGACAGATACGCAGTATTTT.

The chain is built from TRBV19 and TRBJ1-6, with D maybe TRBD1 (6 bases). There are 16 residues in the CDR3. Per germline, CDR1 LNHDA and CDR2 SQIVND (reference sequence). Trimming cost V 8 bases and J 7 bases, with 21 bases left between them. CDR3 loop: CASRFLQGLGNSPLHF. CDR3 coding DNA: TGTGCCAGTCGATTCTTACAGGGTTTGGGGAATTCACCCCTCCACTTT.

The rearrangement uses TRBV6-5 and TRBJ1-3; D gene unclear. Trimming took 6 bases from V and 6 from J, leaving 9 bases between them. The CDR3 extends over 12 amino acids. Germline loops: CDR1 MNHEY, CDR2 SVGAGI. In DNA form, the CDR3 reads TGTGCCAGCAGATCACAGATAAACACCATATATTTT. Its translation is CASRSQINTIYF.

The rearrangement uses TRBV6-2 or TRBV6-3 and TRBJ2-7; 10 nucleotides match TRBD2. CDR3 length: 16 residues. With 6 bases clipped from V and 1 base from J, the junction kept 9 bases outside the gene matches. Looked up from germline, CDR1 is MNHEY and CDR2 is SVGEGT. The CDR3 DNA is TGTGCCAGCAGCAAAATAACTAGCGGGGCTTCCTACGAGCAGTACTTC. It yields the protein CASSKITSGASYEQYF.

To note about this clonotype: A much larger clone differs from this one at a single base, so this may be a read error. The J gene is TRBJ2-7, the V gene TRBV2; 8 positions match TRBD2. Germline assignment: CDR1 SNHLY and CDR2 FYNNEI. V gave up 3 bases and J gave up 7 bases; unmatched junction bases: 8. This CDR3 contains 14 residues. In DNA form, the CDR3 reads TGTGCCAGCAGTGAGAGCGGGGGTTACAATGAGCAGTACTTC. This sequence encodes CASSESGGYNEQYF.

This clonotype was seen at least ten times. The chain has TRBV12-3 or TRBV12-4 and TRBJ1-2; no definite D call. Trimming stripped 5 bases from V and 0 bases from J, with 10 bases between. CDR3 size: 14 residues. For the CDR3, the DNA is TGTGCCAGCAGTGTTGAGCAGCCTAACTATGGCTACACCTTC. This translates into CASSVEQPNYGYTF.

A few counts support this clonotype. This chain uses TRBV7-9 with TRBJ1-3, with unresolved D. Germline CDR1 and CDR2: SEHNR and FQNEAQ (reference sequence). V was pared by 4 bases and J by 0 bases, with 13 bases between. The CDR3 loop spans 16 amino acids. The CDR3 region is CASSSPPGISGNTIYF. The CDR3 DNA reads TGTGCCAGCAGCTCCCCCCCGGGCATCTCTGGAAACACCATATATTTT.

This clonotype was picked up a small number of times. The chain combines TRBV5-1 with TRBJ2-7; TRBD2 agrees at 7 bases. The CDR3 sequence is 15 residues long. Germline CDR1 reads SGHRS; CDR2 reads YFSETQ. Trimming removed 6 bases from V and 6 bases from J; junction bases left unmatched: 15. The CDR3 spells CASTPREPGGSEQYF. The DNA for the CDR3 is TGCGCCAGCACACCGAGGGAACCCGGGGGGTCCGAGCAGTACTTC.

The chain couples TRBV19 to TRBJ1-1, with D possibly being TRBD1 (5 bases). The CDR3 has 14 residues. Germline CDR1 LNHDA, CDR2 SQIVND (reference sequence). V lost 5 bases, J lost 4 bases, and 14 bases lay in between. In DNA form, the CDR3 reads TGTGCCAGTAGTGTTGGGGGTTACTTCACTGAAGCTTTCTTT. This gives the protein CASSVGGYFTEAFF.

V usage is TRBV5-1 and J usage is TRBJ2-1; D gene uncertain. With 3 bases removed from V and 8 bases from J, the gap between germline ends came to 12 bases. This CDR3 comprises 13 residues. CDR1 is SGHRS, CDR2 YFSETQ, per germline. For the CDR3, the DNA is TGCGCCAGCAGCTCTGGCACTCGCTATGAGCAGTTCTTC. Protein product: CASSSGTRYEQFF.

This clonotype was found many times. J is TRBJ1-4 and V is TRBV30; the D is unclear. Trimming removed 1 base from V and 8 bases from J, with 8 bases in between. The germline V gene encodes CDR1 GTSNPN and CDR2 SVGIG (reference sequence). This CDR3 spans 12 amino acids. The CDR3 region is CAWSAGGEKLFF. In DNA, the CDR3 is TGTGCCTGGAGTGCAGGCGGAGAAAAACTGTTTTTT.

This clonotype has a count of ten or more. V usage is TRBV2 and J usage is TRBJ1-5; weak D call: TRBD1 (6 bases). Germline CDR1 reads SNHLY; CDR2 reads FYNNEI. V lost 8 bases to trimming and J lost 5 bases, with 13 bases between them. CDR3 length: 13 residues. CDR3 amino acids: CASAGGADQPQHF. The CDR3 bases are TGTGCCAGCGCGGGGGGGGCGGATCAGCCCCAGCATTTT. Together with reference TRBV2 and TRBJ1-5, the CDR3 gives the full variable domain: EPEVTQTPSHQVTQMGQEVILRCVPISNHLYFYWYRQILGQKVEFLVSFYNNEISEKSEIFDDQFSVERPDGSNFTLKIRSTKLEDSAMYFCASAGGADQPQHFGDGTRLSIL.

Many counts were recorded for this clonotype. The chain recombines TRBV11-2 with TRBJ2-7; no clear D gene. With 1 base removed from V and 4 bases from J, the gap between germline ends came to 11 bases. The CDR3 contains 14 residues. The germline V gene has CDR1 SGHAT and CDR2 FQNNGV. The CDR3 region has the DNA TGTGCCAGCAGCTTAGTTCAGTTATCTTACGAGCAGTACTTC. This encodes CASSLVQLSYEQYF.

This clonotype appeared a few times. The V gene is TRBV30, the J gene TRBJ1-1; a weak D match, TRBD1 (6 bases). CDR3 length: 12 amino acids. V lost 3 bases and J lost 4, with 9 bases in between. From germline, CDR1 is GTSNPN and CDR2 SVGIG (reference sequence). The CDR3 DNA reads TGTGCCTGGAGAAGGGGGAGCACTGAAGCTTTCTTT. Translating it yields CAWRRGSTEAFF.

The V call is TRBV6-1, the J call TRBJ2-7, with a tentative D call TRBD2 (5 bases). The germline gives CDR1 MNHNS, CDR2 SASEGT. This CDR3 has 13 amino acids. Between the trimmed V and J ends, which lost 7 bases and 6 bases, there was a span of 16 bases. CDR3 sequence: CASTPSRGSEQYF. The CDR3 DNA reads TGTGCCAGCACCCCTAGCCGAGGGAGCGAGCAGTACTTC.

In its sample, this clonotype was seen a few times. V is TRBV7-2 and J is TRBJ2-5; D might be TRBD1 or TRBD2, each matching 5 bases. The CDR3 has 13 amino acids. Trimming pared 6 bases from V and 5 bases from J, leaving 13 bases between. In germline, CDR1 is SGHTA, CDR2 FQGNSA. CDR3 sequence: CASSPGARETQYF. The CDR3 coding sequence is TGTGCCAGCAGTCCCGGGGCAAGGGAGACCCAGTACTTC.

There are many counts of this clonotype. CDR3 loop: CASSLWEYGYTF. DNA for the CDR3: TGTGCCAGCAGCTTATGGGAATATGGCTACACCTTC. The rearrangement links TRBV13 to TRBJ1-2; D is uncertain. V was clipped by 2 bases and J by 5 bases, with 6 bases between them. The CDR3 consists of 12 residues. Germline V lookup: CDR1 PRHDT, CDR2 FYEKMQ (reference sequence).

This clonotype has just a few counts. The chain uses TRBV29-1 and TRBJ2-3; 13 bases fit TRBD2. The CDR3 sequence is 14 residues long. Germline V gene sequence: CDR1 SQVTM, CDR2 ANQGSEA. V shed 8 bases and J 3 bases; nucleotides not matched to a gene: 5. The CDR3: CSSTSGRETDTQYF. CDR3 coding DNA: TGCAGCTCAACTAGCGGGAGGGAGACAGATACGCAGTATTTT.

This clonotype was recorded a few times. V gene TRBV15 combines with J gene TRBJ2-3; TRBD2 aligns across 7 bases. V was pared by 4 bases and J by 4 bases, with 20 bases of the junction left unmatched. CDR1 LNHNV and CDR2 YYDKDF come from the germline V gene (reference sequence). This CDR3 spans 19 amino acids. CDR3 nucleotide sequence: TGTGCCACCAGCACCCTAGGGCGGGGAGGGAGGGCCAAGCCAGATACGCAGTATTTT. Protein product: CATSTLGRGGRAKPDTQYF. The entire variable domain, with the rest obtained from reference TRBV15 and TRBJ2-3, is as follows: DAMVIQNPRYQVTQFGKPVTLSCSQTLNHNVMYWYQQKSSQAPKLLFHYYDKDFNNEADTPDNFQSRRPNTSFCFLDIRSPGLGDTAMYLCATSTLGRGGRAKPDTQYFGPGTRLTVL.

The chain joins TRBV5-1 to TRBJ1-5; no definite D call. V dropped 0 bases and J dropped 9 bases, with 7 bases sitting between them. Germline CDR1 is SGHRS and CDR2 is YFSETQ. This CDR3 has 12 residues. The CDR3 bases are TGCGCCAGCAGCTTGGGTGACGGGCCCCAGCATTTT. This encodes CASSLGDGPQHF.

This clonotype appeared a few times. V usage is TRBV6-1 and J usage is TRBJ1-5; tentative D call: TRBD1 (5 bases). Germline V lookup: CDR1 MNHNS, CDR2 SASEGT. This CDR3 spans 16 amino acids. The V gene lost 6 bases and the J gene lost 0 bases, with 15 bases spanning the gap. The chain's CDR3 is CASSQTVYNSNQPQHF. The CDR3 DNA reads as TGTGCCAGCAGCCAGACAGTTTACAATAGCAATCAGCCCCAGCATTTT.

The J gene is TRBJ2-7, the V gene TRBV7-6; 11 positions agree with TRBD2. J lost 0 bases, V lost 1 base, and 5 bases had no gene match. In germline, CDR1 is SGHVS, CDR2 FNYEAQ. The CDR3 length is 17 residues. This CDR3 reads CASSLDASGRSSYEQYF. CDR3 nucleotide sequence: TGTGCCAGCAGCTTAGACGCTAGCGGGAGGAGCTCCTACGAGCAGTACTTC.